This T cell receptor (beta chain) originates from a study of T cell changes during pregnancy in multiple sclerosis. The length of the CDR3 is 16 residues. Unmatched junction bases numbered 7, after V lost 0 bases and J lost 5 bases. CDR1 is SGHNT, CDR2 YYREEE, per germline (reference sequence). Assay: immunoSEQ multiplex PCR; the TCRdb copy retains only in-frame clones and omits some. The data show 120,000 or so clones, 90% to 95% seen once. V is TRBV5-4 and J is TRBJ2-3; TRBD2 agrees at 9 bases. The sample in question was peripheral blood, obtained before pregnancy. This sequence originates from a female donor with multiple sclerosis, enrolled in a pregnancy study. CDR3 sequence: CASSLVSLAGRDTQYF. CDR3 bases: TGTGCCAGCAGCTTGGTATCCCTAGCGGGACGAGATACGCAGTATTTT.